This T cell receptor beta chain derives from a study of CD8+ T cells in alopecia areata. Study background: Spontaneously alopecic C3H/HeJ graft donors, about 6-12 months old, gave skin to roughly 7-10-week-old female C3H/HeJ mice.

For this clone: What it binds is not known. Gene names are mouse gene names. The read ends 4 residues shy of where the CDR3 ends; the end is completed using the germline J gene.

It was with CD4, CD8alpha, NKG2D, NKG2ACE and other markers that pooled cutaneous lymph node cells were sorted. Looked up from germline, CDR1 is NNHNN and CDR2 is SYGAGS (reference sequence). V was clipped by 3 bases and J by 1 base, with 7 bases between them. The CDR3 is 13 residues long. Notes on the study in general: Lesional scalp exceeded normal scalp in clonality, especially in alopecia totalis/universalis. Besides other cells, scalp samples also yield sequences of resident alphabeta T cells from normal skin. Mice showed clearer TCR sharing than patients did, a gap that was possibly HLA-related.

TCR sequencing used cDNA made by reverse transcription of extracted RNA. Libraries were prepared by immunoSEQ multiplex PCR; TCRdb keeps only in-frame clonotypes and omits some of them. This sample comprises roughly 260,000 clones, none seen once only. Sequenced input: CD4+ T cells sorted from a lymph node. The rearrangement joins TRBV13-2 to TRBJ1-1; D is perhaps TRBD1 (5 bases). This clonotype was sampled from a C3H/HeJ mouse with alopecia areata. This mouse strain has H2-k as its MHC haplotype. CDR3 DNA, as far as it was read: TGTGCCAGCGGTGGGACAAAAAACACA. This gives the protein CASGGTKNT. The complete CDR3 sequence is CASGGTKNTEVFF.